Below, 20 T cell receptor beta chains from the same sample are listed, as sequenced in a study of T cells in Graves' hyperthyroidism and ophthalmopathy. Amplification targeted TCR beta CDR3 regions from RNA transcripts. A first-round RT-PCR of the TCR CDR3 used the HTBI primer set. Via MiXCR, TCRdb re-called the multiplex PCR reads, giving one row per CDR3 protein. The data show 500,000 to 600,000 distinct CDR3 sequences, with about 43% seen just once and around 7.7% held by the top ten. Source material: peripheral blood or thyroid tissue (not recorded which). The source of these receptors is a woman between 18 and 29 years old with Graves' hyperthyroidism.

This clonotype was found many times. This chain uses TRBV9 with TRBJ2-2; D is undetermined. The CDR3 sequence is 12 residues long. V was pared by 1 base and J by 6 bases, with 4 bases between. The germline gives CDR1 SGDLS, CDR2 YYNGEE. The CDR3 DNA follows: TGTGCCAGCAGCGTACGGTCCGGGGAGCTGTTTTTT. Translating it yields CASSVRSGELFF. Full variable domain (outside the CDR3, taken from reference TRBV9 and TRBJ2-2): DSGVTQTPKHLITATGQRVTLRCSPRSGDLSVYWYQQSLDQGLQFLIQYYNGEERAKGNILERFSAQQFPDLHSELNLSSLELGDSALYFCASSVRSGELFFGEGSRLTVL.

A word on this clonotype: Likely a read error: the CDR3 ends without its conserved phenylalanine or tryptophan. It is unclear where the CDR3 begins or ends on the DNA, so no DNA is shown, and the CDR3 is as TCRdb lists it. The chain links TRBV2 to TRBJ1-1. Looked up from germline, CDR1 is SNHLY and CDR2 is FYNNEI. The CDR3 length is 11 residues, termini included. The CDR3 spells CASSERRLAGV.

This clonotype occurred many times. The CDR3 reads CASSGMGFAAFF. The CDR3, as DNA: TGTGCCAGCAGCGGGATGGGTTTCGCAGCTTTCTTT. V is TRBV5-6 and J is TRBJ1-1; no firm D call. V dropped 4 bases and J dropped 10 bases, with 14 bases sitting between them. The CDR3 is 12 residues long. The germline CDR1 and CDR2 sequences are SGHDT and YYEEEE.

This clonotype was detected many times. CDR3 sequence: CASSSSWVGETQYF. In DNA form, the CDR3 reads TGTGCCAGCAGCTCGAGTTGGGTTGGAGAGACCCAGTACTTC. V usage is TRBV7-9 and J usage is TRBJ2-5, with D uncertain. Trimming shortened V by 4 bases and J by 4 bases, and 13 bases separated the two germline ends. This CDR3 spans 14 amino acids. Germline values: CDR1 SEHNR, CDR2 FQNEAQ (reference sequence).

This clonotype appeared a single time. This chain joins TRBV7-2 and TRBJ1-2; TRBD1 might be the D (5 bases). Germline loops: CDR1 SGHTA, CDR2 FQGNSA. Deletions cut 1 base from V and 6 bases from J, with 12 bases between. CDR3 size: 14 residues. The CDR3 DNA is TGTGCCAGCAGCTTAGAGTTAGCGGACAATGGCTACACCTTC. Amino acid sequence: CASSLELADNGYTF.

The chain joins TRBV29-1 to TRBJ2-2; D is undetermined. The V end lost 5 bases, the J end lost 7 bases, and 8 bases lay between the germline ends. The CDR3 extends over 11 amino acids. In germline, CDR1 is SQVTM, CDR2 ANQGSEA. This chain's CDR3 is CSVSGGGELFF. The CDR3 bases are TGCAGCGTTAGTGGTGGCGGGGAGCTGTTTTTT.

This clonotype was detected ten times or more. The chain carries TRBV7-8 and TRBJ2-1, with D perhaps matching TRBD2 (6 bases). Trimming took off 2 bases at V and 2 bases at J, with 10 bases between the two ends. The CDR3 is 15 amino acids. Germline V CDR1 and CDR2: SGHVS, FQNEAQ. The CDR3 reads CASSLRVAAYNEQFF. CDR3 DNA: TGTGCCAGCAGCTTAAGAGTAGCGGCCTACAATGAGCAGTTCTTC.

Ten or more counts support this clonotype. The J gene is TRBJ1-2, the V gene TRBV12-3 or TRBV12-4; D remains unclear. The CDR3 is 16 amino acids. V dropped 5 bases and J dropped 1 base, with 17 bases sitting between them. CDR3 coding DNA: TGTGCCAGCAGTCCCACGTCCCGTACCGATAACTATGGCTACACCTTC. It yields the protein CASSPTSRTDNYGYTF.

CDR3 DNA sequence: TGTGCCAGCAGTGAGGACCTGTGGGAGACCCAGTACTTC. This sequence encodes CASSEDLWETQYF. The chain couples TRBV2 to TRBJ2-5; D is ambiguous. Trimming left V 3 bases short and J 5 bases short, with 10 bases between. CDR3 length: 13 amino acids. Per germline, CDR1 SNHLY and CDR2 FYNNEI.

V gene TRBV7-9 combines with J gene TRBJ2-5, with D possibly TRBD1 on 7 matching bases. Germline-derived CDR1 and CDR2 are SEHNR and FQNEAQ (reference sequence). There are 16 residues in the CDR3. V was cut by 3 bases and J by 3 bases, with 17 bases left in between. This chain's CDR3 is CASSFEGGAGKETQYF. In DNA, the CDR3 is TGTGCCAGCAGCTTCGAAGGGGGCGCGGGAAAAGAGACCCAGTACTTC. Full variable domain (outside the CDR3, taken from reference TRBV7-9 and TRBJ2-5): DTGVSQNPRHKITKRGQNVTFRCDPISEHNRLYWYRQTLGQGPEFLTYFQNEAQLEKSRLLSDRFSAERPKGSFSTLEIQRTEQGDSAMYLCASSFEGGAGKETQYFGPGTRLLVL.

As concerns this clonotype: This may come from a read error, since a much larger clone is one base off. The CDR3 ends on some other residue instead of the conserved phenylalanine or tryptophan, so this is likely a read error. The rearrangement joins TRBV7-2 to TRBJ2-7, with D possibly being TRBD1 (6 bases). V was cut by 9 bases and J by 1 base, with 16 bases left in between. This CDR3 spans 14 amino acids. The germline V gene encodes CDR1 SGHTA and CDR2 FQGNSA. The CDR3 DNA follows: TGTGCCAGTAGCGAGGGACAATTATCCTACGAGCAGTACCTC. Translation gives CASSEGQLSYEQYL.

This rearrangement joins TRBV12-3 or TRBV12-4 to TRBJ1-6; perhaps TRBD1 as D (6 bases). V dropped 3 bases and J dropped 4 bases, with 10 bases sitting between them. The CDR3 sequence is 15 residues long. In DNA, the CDR3 is TGTGCCAGCAGTTTCGGGACACCGTATAATTCACCCCTCCACTTT. This encodes CASSFGTPYNSPLHF.

This clonotype has ten or more counts. This chain joins TRBV14 and TRBJ2-2; perhaps TRBD2 as D (6 bases). This CDR3 region has 15 residues. CDR1 and CDR2 from the germline V gene are SGHDN and FVKESK. Deletions cut 4 bases from V and 7 bases from J, with 16 bases between. CDR3 residues: CASSRGLPSGGELFF. The CDR3 bases are TGTGCCAGCAGCCGCGGACTACCCAGTGGCGGGGAGCTGTTTTTT. The full variable domain, its missing parts supplied by reference TRBV14 and TRBJ2-2, is EAGVTQFPSHSVIEKGQTVTLRCDPISGHDNLYWYRRVMGKEIKFLLHFVKESKQDESGMPNNRFLAERTGGTYSTLKVQPAELEDSGVYFCASSRGLPSGGELFFGEGSRLTVL.

This chain connects TRBV7-9 to TRBJ2-7; possibly TRBD1 or TRBD2 for D (5 bases each). This CDR3 is 14 amino acids long. Trimming left V 4 bases short and J 7 bases short, with 17 bases between. Germline values: CDR1 SEHNR, CDR2 FQNEAQ (reference sequence). The CDR3 reads CASSSPGRSNEQYF. CDR3 coding DNA: TGTGCCAGCAGCTCCCCGGGACGGAGCAATGAGCAGTACTTC.

This clonotype turned up a few times. The genes are TRBV29-1 and TRBJ2-1; D is perhaps TRBD2 (5 bases). The CDR3 length is 12 residues. Germline V gene sequence: CDR1 SQVTM, CDR2 ANQGSEA. Trimming removed 1 base from V and 8 bases from J, with 9 bases in between. In nucleotides, the CDR3 is TGCAGCGTTGAAGGGAGAGGGTATGAGCAGTTCTTC. This sequence encodes CSVEGRGYEQFF.

This clonotype has only a few counts. The gene calls are TRBV7-8 and TRBJ2-1; D gene unclear. Germline V gene data show CDR1 as SGHVS and CDR2 as FQNEAQ. The V end lost 3 bases, the J end lost 3 bases, and 3 bases lay between the germline ends. The CDR3 runs to 12 residues. The CDR3 DNA follows: TGTGCCAGCAGCTTCCGCTACAATGAGCAGTTCTTC. It codes for CASSFRYNEQFF.

The CDR3 nucleotides read TGTGCCAGCAGCGCCCGCCCGACAGGGAGTGGCGGGGAGCTGTTTTTT. The encoded protein is CASSARPTGSGGELFF. This chain uses TRBV7-4 with TRBJ2-2; 7 bases fit TRBD1. The junction had 13 bases not matched to a gene; V was cut back by 5 bases and J by 7 bases. The germline V gene encodes CDR1 SGHVT and CDR2 SQSDAQ. This CDR3 region has 16 residues.

The chain employs TRBV12-3 or TRBV12-4 and TRBJ1-5, with 7 bases identical to TRBD1. V was pared by 4 bases and J by 5 bases, with 5 bases of the junction left unmatched. This CDR3 has 14 residues. CDR3 DNA: TGTGCCAGCAGTTCCCAGGGGGGCCATCAGCCCCAGCATTTT. Amino acids: CASSSQGGHQPQHF.

This clonotype was seen repeatedly, ten times or more. CDR3 in DNA: TGTGCCAGTAGCGTTGGAATCTTCCATTCACCCCTCCACTTT. This sequence encodes CASSVGIFHSPLHF. The J gene is TRBJ1-6, the V gene TRBV19; D is ambiguous. V was shortened by 6 bases and J by 8 bases, with 14 bases between the two germline ends. Per germline, CDR1 LNHDA and CDR2 SQIVND (reference sequence). This CDR3 region has 14 residues. Full variable domain (rest looked up from reference TRBV19 and TRBJ1-6): DGGITQSPKYLFRKEGQNVTLSCEQNLNHDAMYWYRQDPGQGLRLIYYSQIVNDFQKGDIAEGYSVSREKKESFPLTVTSAQKNPTAFYLCASSVGIFHSPLHFGNGTRLTVT.

This clonotype was seen ten or more times. The chain uses TRBV20-1 and TRBJ2-2; 10 bases are a match to TRBD1. V gave up 6 bases and J gave up 5 bases; unmatched junction bases: 9. CDR3 length: 15 residues. Germline values: CDR1 DFQATT, CDR2 SNEGSKA (reference sequence). CDR3 loop: CSARDRGELTGELFF. CDR3 in DNA: TGCAGTGCCCGGGACAGGGGAGAATTGACCGGGGAGCTGTTTTTT.